A selection of T cell receptor beta chains follows, all from one sample in a study of blood T cell repertoires in COVID-19. The method was immunoSEQ multiplex PCR; TCRdb's version includes in-frame clones alone and lacks a portion of them. In the table there are 350,000 to 450,000 clones, more than 70% of which are singletons. Input material: peripheral blood. These receptor sequences come from a woman between 55 and 75 years old with COVID-19, enrolled during active disease. CDR3s include the opening cysteine and the closing phenylalanine or tryptophan. A D gene is named only where the DNA matches it firmly. Clone size is given for some rows only: seen once, a few or many times, or a class if the clone is expanded.

cdr3_length	clone_size	d_call	j_call	v_call	cdr3_aa	cdr3_nt
15	-	TRBD1	TRBJ2-7	TRBV14	CASSHPGQGMNEQYF	TGTGCCAGCAGCCACCCGGGACAGGGGATGAACGAGCAGTACTTC
15	-	TRBD1	TRBJ2-7	TRBV5-1	CASSLFGTGVNEQYF	TGCGCCAGCAGCTTGTTTGGGACAGGGGTCAACGAGCAGTACTTC
14	once	-	TRBJ1-1	TRBV11-1	CASSLGPGASEAFF	TGTGCCAGCAGCTTGGGTCCAGGGGCTTCTGAAGCTTTCTTT
13	-	TRBD1	TRBJ2-2	TRBV6-4	CASRAGGTGELFF	TGTGCCAGCAGGGCAGGGGGAACCGGGGAGCTGTTTTTT
17	once	-	TRBJ2-2	TRBV14	CASSQDYGGLNTGELFF	TGTGCCAGCAGCCAAGATTACGGGGGATTAAACACCGGGGAGCTGTTTTTT
13	-	-	TRBJ2-5	TRBV12-3/TRBV12-4	CASSFPGAETQYF	TGTGCCAGCAGTTTCCCAGGCGCCGAGACCCAGTACTTC
15	-	-	TRBJ2-3	TRBV6-5	CASRTTGRSTDTQYF	TGTGCCAGCAGGACGACAGGGAGGAGCACAGATACGCAGTATTTT
15	-	-	TRBJ2-1	TRBV2	CASSWQRSSYNEQFF	TGTGCCAGCAGTTGGCAGAGGAGCTCCTACAATGAGCAGTTCTTC
14	-	-	TRBJ1-6	TRBV28	CASSRSSYNSPLHF	TGTGCCAGCAGTCGTAGCTCCTATAATTCACCCCTCCACTTT
17	-	TRBD1	TRBJ1-1	TRBV5-1	CASSLGQLQGAITEAFF	TGCGCCAGCAGCTTGGGCCAATTACAGGGGGCGATCACTGAAGCTTTCTTT
14	-	-	TRBJ1-1	TRBV3-1/TRBV3-2	CASSQVSGGTEAFF	TGTGCCAGCAGCCAAGTCTCCGGGGGCACTGAAGCTTTCTTT
14	-	TRBD1	TRBJ1-1	TRBV10-2	CASSLQGTLTEAFF	TGCGCCAGCAGCCTACAGGGGACCCTCACTGAAGCTTTCTTT
14	-	TRBD1	TRBJ1-2	TRBV7-9	CASSSRQGVTNYTF	TGTGCCAGCAGCTCGAGACAGGGGGTGACTAACTACACCTTC
14	-	-	TRBJ1-5	TRBV29-1	CSVVPGSAGQPQHF	TGCAGCGTTGTCCCCGGGTCCGCGGGTCAGCCCCAGCATTTT
16	-	TRBD2	TRBJ2-1	TRBV10-3	CAISDGSGGLHNEQFF	TGTGCCATCAGTGACGGGAGCGGGGGGCTCCACAATGAGCAGTTCTTC
12	-	-	TRBJ2-2	TRBV3-1/TRBV3-2	CASSLRTGELFF	TGTGCCAGCAGCCTTCGCACCGGGGAGCTGTTTTTT
15	-	-	TRBJ1-1	TRBV6-1	CASTFRTEGAPEAFF	TGTGCCAGCACCTTTCGGACAGAAGGGGCCCCTGAAGCTTTCTTT
15	-	TRBD1	TRBJ2-7	TRBV4-1	CASSQVGTGMYEQYF	TGCGCCAGCAGCCAAGTGGGGACAGGGATGTACGAGCAGTACTTC